This TCR beta chain emerged from a study of T cell repertoires in ileal Crohn's disease. Whole-study context: Median disease duration was approximately eight years; 35% to 45% smoked at surgery. About half of patients got postoperative therapy: about a dozen thiopurines, 18 anti-TNF. Findings of the study overall: Mucosal expansions were suggested to be mainly CD8 T cells.

The CDR3 has 15 amino acids. Trimming stripped 4 bases from V and 6 bases from J, with 15 bases between. Germline lookup yields CDR1 LNHDA and CDR2 SQIVND (reference sequence). Per sample, roughly 0.5 micrograms of biopsy DNA were TCRB immunosequenced. Only in-frame clones appear in the TCRdb table, and some are missing; sequencing was by immunoSEQ multiplex PCR. The sample lists 2,000 to 2,500 clones; just over 95% were seen once. Note on this clone: Its specificity is unknown.

The TCR originated in an adult with Crohn's disease. The rearrangement uses TRBV19 and TRBJ2-2; possible D gene TRBD1, 6 bases. The specimen was ileal tissue. In DNA, the CDR3 is TGTGCCAGTAGTAAGTGGCAGGGGAATGCCGGGGAGCTGTTTTTT. Translating gives CASSKWQGNAGELFF.